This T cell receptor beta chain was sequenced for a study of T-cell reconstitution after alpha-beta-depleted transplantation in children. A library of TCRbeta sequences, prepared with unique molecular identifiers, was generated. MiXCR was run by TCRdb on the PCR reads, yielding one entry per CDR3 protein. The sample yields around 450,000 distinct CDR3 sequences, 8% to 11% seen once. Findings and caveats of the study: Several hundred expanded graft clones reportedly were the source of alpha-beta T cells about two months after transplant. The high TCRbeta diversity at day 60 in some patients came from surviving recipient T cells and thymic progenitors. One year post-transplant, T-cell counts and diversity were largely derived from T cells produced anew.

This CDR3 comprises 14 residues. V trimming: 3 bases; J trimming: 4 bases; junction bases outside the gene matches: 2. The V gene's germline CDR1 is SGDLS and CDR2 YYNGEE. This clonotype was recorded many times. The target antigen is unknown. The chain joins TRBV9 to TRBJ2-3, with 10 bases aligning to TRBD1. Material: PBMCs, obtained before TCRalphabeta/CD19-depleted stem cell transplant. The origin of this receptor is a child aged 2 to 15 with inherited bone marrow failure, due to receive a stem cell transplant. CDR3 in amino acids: CASSAGQGADTQYF. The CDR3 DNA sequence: TGTGCCAGCAGCGCCGGACAGGGGGCAGATACGCAGTATTTT.